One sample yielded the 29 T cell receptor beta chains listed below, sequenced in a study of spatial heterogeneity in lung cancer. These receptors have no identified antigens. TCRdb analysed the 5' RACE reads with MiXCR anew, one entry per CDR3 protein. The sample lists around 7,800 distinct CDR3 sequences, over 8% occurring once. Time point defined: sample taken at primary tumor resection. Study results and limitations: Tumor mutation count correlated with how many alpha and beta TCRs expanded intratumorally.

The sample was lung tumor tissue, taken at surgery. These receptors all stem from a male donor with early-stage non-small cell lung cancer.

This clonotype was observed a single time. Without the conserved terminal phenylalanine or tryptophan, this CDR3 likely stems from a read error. In DNA, the CDR3 is TGTGCCAGCAGCTCGAAGAAGCTTAGCGGGAGGGTGACCGGGGAGCTGTTTTTA. Translated: CASSSKKLSGRVTGELFL. V and J are TRBV13 and TRBJ2-2; 11 bases agree with TRBD2. The length of the CDR3 is 18 residues. In germline, CDR1 is PRHDT, CDR2 FYEKMQ (reference sequence). V dropped 4 bases and J dropped 5; count of bases not matched to a gene: 12.

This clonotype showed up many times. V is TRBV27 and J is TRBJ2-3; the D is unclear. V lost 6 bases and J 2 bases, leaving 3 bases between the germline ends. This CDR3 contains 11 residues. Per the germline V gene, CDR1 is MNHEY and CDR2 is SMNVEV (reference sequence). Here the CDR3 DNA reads TGTGCCAGCAGCCACACAGATACGCAGTATTTT. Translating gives CASSHTDTQYF.

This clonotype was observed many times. The CDR3 spells CSARDRSYEQYF. Here the CDR3 DNA reads TGCAGTGCCCGGGACAGGAGTTACGAGCAGTACTTC. This chain connects TRBV20-1 to TRBJ2-7, with 8 bases fitting TRBD1. The CDR3 consists of 12 residues. V lost 6 bases and J lost 4; bases outside the gene matches: 5. Germline V gene lookup returns CDR1 DFQATT and CDR2 SNEGSKA (reference sequence).

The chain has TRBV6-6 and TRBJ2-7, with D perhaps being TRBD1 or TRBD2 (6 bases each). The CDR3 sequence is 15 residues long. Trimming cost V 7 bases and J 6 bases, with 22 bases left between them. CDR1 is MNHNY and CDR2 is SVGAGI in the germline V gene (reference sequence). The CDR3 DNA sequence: TGTGCCAGCACCTATTTGAGAGGGGGGCCTGTCGAGCAGTACTTC. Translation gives CASTYLRGGPVEQYF.

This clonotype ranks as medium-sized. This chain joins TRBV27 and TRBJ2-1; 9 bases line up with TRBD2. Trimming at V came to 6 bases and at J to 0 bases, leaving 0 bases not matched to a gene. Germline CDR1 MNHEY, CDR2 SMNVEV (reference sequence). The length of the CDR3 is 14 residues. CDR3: CASRREGSYNEQFF. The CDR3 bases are TGTGCCAGCAGGCGGGAGGGCTCCTACAATGAGCAGTTCTTC.

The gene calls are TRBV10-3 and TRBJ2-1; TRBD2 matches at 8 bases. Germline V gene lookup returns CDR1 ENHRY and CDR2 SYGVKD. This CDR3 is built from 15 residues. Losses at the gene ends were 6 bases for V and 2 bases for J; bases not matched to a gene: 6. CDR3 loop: CAISVSGDPYNEQFF. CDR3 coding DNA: TGTGCCATCAGCGTTAGCGGGGACCCCTACAATGAGCAGTTCTTC.

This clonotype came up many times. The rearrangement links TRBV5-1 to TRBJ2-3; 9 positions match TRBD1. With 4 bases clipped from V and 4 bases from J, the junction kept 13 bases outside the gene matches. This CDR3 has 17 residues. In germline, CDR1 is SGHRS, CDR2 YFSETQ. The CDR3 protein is CASSPPWTGAVADTQYF. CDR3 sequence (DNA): TGCGCCAGCAGCCCGCCGTGGACAGGGGCGGTAGCAGATACGCAGTATTTT.

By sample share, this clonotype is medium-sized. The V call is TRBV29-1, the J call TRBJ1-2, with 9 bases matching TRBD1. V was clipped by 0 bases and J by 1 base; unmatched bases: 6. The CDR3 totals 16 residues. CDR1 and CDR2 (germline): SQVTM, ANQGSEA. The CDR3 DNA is TGCAGCGTTGAAGATCAGGGGACAGGGATTAACTATGGCTACACCTTC. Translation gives CSVEDQGTGINYGYTF.

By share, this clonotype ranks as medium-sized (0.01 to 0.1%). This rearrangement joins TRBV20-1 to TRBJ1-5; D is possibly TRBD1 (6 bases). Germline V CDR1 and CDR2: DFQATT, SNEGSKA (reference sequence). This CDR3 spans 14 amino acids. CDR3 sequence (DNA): TGCAGCGCGGTCAGGGGAGGGATCAATCAGCCCCAGCATTTT. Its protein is CSAVRGGINQPQHF.

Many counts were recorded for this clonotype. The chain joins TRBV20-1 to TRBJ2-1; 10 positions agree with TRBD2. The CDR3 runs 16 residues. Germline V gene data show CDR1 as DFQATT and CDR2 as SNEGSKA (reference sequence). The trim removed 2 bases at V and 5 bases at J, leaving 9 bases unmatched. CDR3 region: CSARISSGRADNEQFF. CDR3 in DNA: TGCAGTGCTAGAATATCCAGCGGGAGGGCCGACAATGAGCAGTTCTTC.

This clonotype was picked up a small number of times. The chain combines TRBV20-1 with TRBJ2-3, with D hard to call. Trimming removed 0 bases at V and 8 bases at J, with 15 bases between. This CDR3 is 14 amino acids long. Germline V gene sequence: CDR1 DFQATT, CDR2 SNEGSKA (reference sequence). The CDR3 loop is CSARDMARAATQYF. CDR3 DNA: TGCAGTGCTAGAGATATGGCCCGGGCGGCTACGCAGTATTTT.

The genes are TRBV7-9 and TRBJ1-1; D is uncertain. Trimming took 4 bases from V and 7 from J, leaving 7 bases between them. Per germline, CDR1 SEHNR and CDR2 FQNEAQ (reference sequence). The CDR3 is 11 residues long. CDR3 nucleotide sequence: TGTGCCAGCAGCTCCAGAGGTGAAGCTTTCTTT. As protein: CASSSRGEAFF.

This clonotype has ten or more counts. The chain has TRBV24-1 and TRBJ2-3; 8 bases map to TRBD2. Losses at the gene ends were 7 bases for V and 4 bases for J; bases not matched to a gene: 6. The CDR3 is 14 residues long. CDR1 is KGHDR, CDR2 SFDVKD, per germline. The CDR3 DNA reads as TGTGCCACCAGAGGACTAGCAGATTCAGATACGCAGTATTTT. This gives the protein CATRGLADSDTQYF.

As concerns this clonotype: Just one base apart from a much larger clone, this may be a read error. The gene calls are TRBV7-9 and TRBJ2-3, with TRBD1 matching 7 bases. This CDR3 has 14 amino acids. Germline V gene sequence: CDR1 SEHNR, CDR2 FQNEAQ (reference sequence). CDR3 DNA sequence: TGTGCCAGCAGCCCTGACAGGGTACCAGATACGCAGTGTTTT. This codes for CASSPDRVPDTQCF. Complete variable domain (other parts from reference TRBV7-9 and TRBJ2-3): DTGVSQNPRHKITKRGQNVTFRCDPISEHNRLYWYRQTLGQGPEFLTYFQNEAQLEKSRLLSDRFSAERPKGSFSTLEIQRTEQGDSAMYLCASSPDRVPDTQCFGPGTRLTVL.

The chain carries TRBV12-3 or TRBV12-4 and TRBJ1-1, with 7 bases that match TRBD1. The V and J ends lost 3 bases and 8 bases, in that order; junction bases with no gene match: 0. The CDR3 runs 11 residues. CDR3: CASSLDREAFF. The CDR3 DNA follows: TGTGCCAGCAGTTTGGACAGGGAAGCTTTCTTT.

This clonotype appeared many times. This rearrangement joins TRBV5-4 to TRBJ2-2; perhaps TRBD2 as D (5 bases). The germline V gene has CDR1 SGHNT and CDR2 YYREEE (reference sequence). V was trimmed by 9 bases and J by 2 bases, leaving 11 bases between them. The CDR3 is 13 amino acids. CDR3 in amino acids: CATQPGNTGELFF. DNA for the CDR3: TGTGCCACCCAGCCGGGAAACACCGGGGAGCTGTTTTTT.

CDR3 residues: CASTPSSSGRGEQFF. The CDR3 coding sequence is TGTGCCAGCACCCCAAGTTCTAGCGGGAGGGGTGAGCAGTTCTTC. The chain joins TRBV16 to TRBJ2-1; TRBD2 agrees at 12 bases. Losses at the gene ends were 7 bases for V and 9 bases for J; bases not matched to a gene: 10. The length of the CDR3 is 15 residues. CDR1 and CDR2 (germline): KGHSY, FQNENV.

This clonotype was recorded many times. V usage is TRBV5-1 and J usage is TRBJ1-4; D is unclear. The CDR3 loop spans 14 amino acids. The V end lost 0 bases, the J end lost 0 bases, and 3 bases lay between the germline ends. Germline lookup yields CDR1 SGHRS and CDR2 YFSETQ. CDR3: CASSLGPTNEKLFF. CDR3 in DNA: TGCGCCAGCAGCTTGGGTCCAACTAATGAAAAACTGTTTTTT.

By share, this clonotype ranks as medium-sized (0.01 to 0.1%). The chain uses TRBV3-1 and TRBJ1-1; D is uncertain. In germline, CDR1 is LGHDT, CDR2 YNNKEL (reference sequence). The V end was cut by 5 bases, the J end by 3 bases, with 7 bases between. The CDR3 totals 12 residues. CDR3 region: CASSIPHTEAFF. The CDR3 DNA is TGTGCCAGCAGCATACCCCACACTGAAGCTTTCTTT.

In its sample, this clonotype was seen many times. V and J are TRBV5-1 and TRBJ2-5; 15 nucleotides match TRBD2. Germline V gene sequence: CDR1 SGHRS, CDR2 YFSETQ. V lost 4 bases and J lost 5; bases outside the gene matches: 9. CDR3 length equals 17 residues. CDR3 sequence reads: CASSGRTSGRVGETQYF. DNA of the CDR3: TGCGCCAGCAGCGGCAGGACTAGCGGGAGGGTTGGGGAGACCCAGTACTTC.

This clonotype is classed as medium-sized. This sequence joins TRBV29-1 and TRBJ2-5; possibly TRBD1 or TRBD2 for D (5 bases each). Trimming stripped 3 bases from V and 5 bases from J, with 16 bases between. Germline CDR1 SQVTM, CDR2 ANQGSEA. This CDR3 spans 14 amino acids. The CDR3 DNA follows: TGCAGCGTTGATAGAACCGGGGCCAGGGAGACCCAGTACTTC. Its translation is CSVDRTGARETQYF.

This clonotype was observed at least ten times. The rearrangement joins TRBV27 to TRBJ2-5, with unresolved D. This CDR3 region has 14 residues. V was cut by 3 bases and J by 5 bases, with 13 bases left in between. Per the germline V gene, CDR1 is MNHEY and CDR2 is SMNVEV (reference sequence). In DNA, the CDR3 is TGTGCCAGCAGTTTGGGTACCGGGTTGGAGACCCAGTACTTC. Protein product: CASSLGTGLETQYF.

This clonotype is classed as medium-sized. The CDR3, as DNA: TGCAGTACGCCTAAGGGGACGGGAAATGAGCAGTTCTTC. Translating it yields CSTPKGTGNEQFF. The rearrangement links TRBV29-1 to TRBJ2-1; the D gene could be TRBD1 or TRBD2 (5 bases each). The CDR3 is made up of 13 amino acids. The germline V gene encodes CDR1 SQVTM and CDR2 ANQGSEA.

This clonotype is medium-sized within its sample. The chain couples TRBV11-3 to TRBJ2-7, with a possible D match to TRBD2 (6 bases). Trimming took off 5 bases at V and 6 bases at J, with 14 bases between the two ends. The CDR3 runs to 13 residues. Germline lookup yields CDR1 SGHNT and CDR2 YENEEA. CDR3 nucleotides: TGTGCCAGCAGCCAGGCGGGGACGGGCGAGCAGTACTTC. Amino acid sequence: CASSQAGTGEQYF.

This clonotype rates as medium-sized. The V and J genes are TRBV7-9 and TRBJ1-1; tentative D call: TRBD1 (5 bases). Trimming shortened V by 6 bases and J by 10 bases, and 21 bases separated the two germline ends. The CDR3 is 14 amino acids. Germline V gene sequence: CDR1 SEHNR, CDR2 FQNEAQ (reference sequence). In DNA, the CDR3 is TGTGCCAGCAGTTTCCCCGGGACGGGAGACAGAGCTTTCTTT. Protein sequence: CASSFPGTGDRAFF.

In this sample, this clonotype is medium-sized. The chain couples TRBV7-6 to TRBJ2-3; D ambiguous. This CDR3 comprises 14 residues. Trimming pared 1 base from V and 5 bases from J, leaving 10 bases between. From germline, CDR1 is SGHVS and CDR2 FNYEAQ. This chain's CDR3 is CASSLGSQGDTQYF. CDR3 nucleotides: TGTGCCAGCAGCTTAGGGTCCCAAGGAGATACGCAGTATTTT.

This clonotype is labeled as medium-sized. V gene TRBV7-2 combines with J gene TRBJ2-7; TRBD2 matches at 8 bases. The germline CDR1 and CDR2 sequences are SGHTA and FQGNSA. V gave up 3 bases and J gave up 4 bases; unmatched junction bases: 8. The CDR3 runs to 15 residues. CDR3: CASSLSAGGLYEQYF. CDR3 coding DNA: TGTGCCAGCAGCTTGTCGGCGGGAGGCTTGTACGAGCAGTACTTC.

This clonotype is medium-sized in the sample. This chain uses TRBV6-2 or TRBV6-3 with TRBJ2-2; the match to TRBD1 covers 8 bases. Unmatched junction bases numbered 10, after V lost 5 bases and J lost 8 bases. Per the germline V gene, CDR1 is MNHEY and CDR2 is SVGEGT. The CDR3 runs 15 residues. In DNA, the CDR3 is TGTGCCAGCAGTAAAGCCGGACAGGGCGGAGGGGAGCTGTTTTTT. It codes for CASSKAGQGGGELFF.

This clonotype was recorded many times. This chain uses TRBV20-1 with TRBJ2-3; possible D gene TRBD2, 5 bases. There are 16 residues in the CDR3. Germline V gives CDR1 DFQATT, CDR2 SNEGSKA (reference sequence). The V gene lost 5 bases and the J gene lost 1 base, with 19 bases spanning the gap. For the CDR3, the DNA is TGCAGTGCTCCGTCGGACTGGGCCGGCGGCACAGATACGCAGTATTTT. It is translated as CSAPSDWAGGTDTQYF.